Here is one T cell receptor (beta chain) with its context. Data came from immunoSEQ multiplex PCR; TCRdb stores just in-frame clones and leaves some out. The table records approximately 220,000 clones, just under 95% of them present only once. This sample stems from a study of control samples from healthy donors and cancer patients. The CDR3 is made up of 15 amino acids. V shed 6 bases and J 0 bases; nucleotides not matched to a gene: 7. Per germline, CDR1 MNHEY and CDR2 SMNVEV (reference sequence). The sequence came from a man between 50 and 59 years old in good health. Specimen: blood. The chain joins TRBV27 to TRBJ2-7, with 8 bases identical to TRBD1. CDR3 sequence (DNA): TGTGCCAGCAGATACCGACAGGGGAGCTCCTACGAGCAGTACTTC. Its translation is CASRYRQGSSYEQYF.